This TCR beta chain was documented in a study of blood T cell repertoires in COVID-19. Overall study: The United States, Italy and Spain supplied acute and convalescent COVID-19 samples. PBMCs, B-cell-depleted T cells, or T cells were the source of the cDNA or gDNA that made up the material.

The CDR3 totals 13 residues. The V gene lost 3 bases and the J gene lost 0 bases, with 9 bases spanning the gap. Germline lookup yields CDR1 DFQATT and CDR2 SNEGSKA (reference sequence). Under the authors' procedure: From reference gene primer amplification, estimates of nucleated cell counts were derived. This table comes from immunoSEQ multiplex PCR, and its TCRdb copy is limited to in-frame clones, with some not included. That table furnishes V, J and clone size, whereas the DNA furnished D and trimming. The profile shows fewer than 200,000 clones, 83% of them singletons. The TCR was taken from a woman at least 80 years old with acute or convalescent COVID-19. The sequenced material came from peripheral blood. This chain uses TRBV20-1 with TRBJ2-7; no reliable D call. The chain's CDR3 is CSASRSGSYEQYF. In DNA, the CDR3 is TGCAGTGCTAGTCGGTCAGGCTCCTACGAGCAGTACTTC.